The present TCR beta chain was sequenced within a study of regulatory T cells in long-lasting Graves disease. Germline V gene data show CDR1 as SNHLY and CDR2 as FYNNEI. Unmatched junction bases numbered 7, after V lost 6 bases and J lost 5 bases. This CDR3 spans 14 amino acids. This clonotype was observed many times. Noted time point: persistent/refractory GD, antithyroid drugs over 5 years with positive TRAb. The TCR library used RNA extracted from PBMCs. Building the TCR beta libraries relied on iRepertoire HTBI primers, and CDR3 regions underwent Arm-PCR. TCRdb ran MiXCR on the multiplex PCR reads and lists one entry per CDR3 protein. The sample contains a few hundred thousand distinct CDR3 sequences, roughly 22% of which appear only once.

This clonotype was obtained from a female donor with Graves disease. V and J are TRBV2 and TRBJ1-1; 9 nucleotides agree with TRBD1. The sequencing here drew on peripheral blood mononuclear cells (PBMCs), taken when the disease was refractory, from a patient treated with antithyroid drugs. The chain's CDR3 is CASRPGTGRTEAFF. CDR3 nucleotides: TGTGCCAGCAGACCCGGGACAGGGAGAACTGAAGCTTTCTTT.